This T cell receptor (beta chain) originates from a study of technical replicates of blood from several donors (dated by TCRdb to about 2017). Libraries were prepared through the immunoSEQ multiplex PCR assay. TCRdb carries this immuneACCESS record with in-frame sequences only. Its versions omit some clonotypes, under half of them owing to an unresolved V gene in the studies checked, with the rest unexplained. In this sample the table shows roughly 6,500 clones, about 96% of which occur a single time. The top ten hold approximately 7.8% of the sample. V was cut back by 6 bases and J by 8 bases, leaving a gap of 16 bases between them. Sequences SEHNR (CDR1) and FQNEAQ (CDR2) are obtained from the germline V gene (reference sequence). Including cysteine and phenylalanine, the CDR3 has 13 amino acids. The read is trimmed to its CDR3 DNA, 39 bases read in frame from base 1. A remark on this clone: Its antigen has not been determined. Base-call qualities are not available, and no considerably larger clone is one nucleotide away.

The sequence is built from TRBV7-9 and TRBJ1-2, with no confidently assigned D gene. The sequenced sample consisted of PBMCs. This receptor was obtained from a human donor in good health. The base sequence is TGTGCCAGCAGTTTAAGACGGGATTCAGGCTACACCTTC. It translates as CASSLRRDSGYTF. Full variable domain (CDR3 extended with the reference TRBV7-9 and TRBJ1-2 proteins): DTGVSQNPRHKITKRGQNVTFRCDPISEHNRLYWYRQTLGQGPEFLTYFQNEAQLEKSRLLSDRFSAERPKGSFSTLEIQRTEQGDSAMYLCASSLRRDSGYTFGSGTRLTVV.